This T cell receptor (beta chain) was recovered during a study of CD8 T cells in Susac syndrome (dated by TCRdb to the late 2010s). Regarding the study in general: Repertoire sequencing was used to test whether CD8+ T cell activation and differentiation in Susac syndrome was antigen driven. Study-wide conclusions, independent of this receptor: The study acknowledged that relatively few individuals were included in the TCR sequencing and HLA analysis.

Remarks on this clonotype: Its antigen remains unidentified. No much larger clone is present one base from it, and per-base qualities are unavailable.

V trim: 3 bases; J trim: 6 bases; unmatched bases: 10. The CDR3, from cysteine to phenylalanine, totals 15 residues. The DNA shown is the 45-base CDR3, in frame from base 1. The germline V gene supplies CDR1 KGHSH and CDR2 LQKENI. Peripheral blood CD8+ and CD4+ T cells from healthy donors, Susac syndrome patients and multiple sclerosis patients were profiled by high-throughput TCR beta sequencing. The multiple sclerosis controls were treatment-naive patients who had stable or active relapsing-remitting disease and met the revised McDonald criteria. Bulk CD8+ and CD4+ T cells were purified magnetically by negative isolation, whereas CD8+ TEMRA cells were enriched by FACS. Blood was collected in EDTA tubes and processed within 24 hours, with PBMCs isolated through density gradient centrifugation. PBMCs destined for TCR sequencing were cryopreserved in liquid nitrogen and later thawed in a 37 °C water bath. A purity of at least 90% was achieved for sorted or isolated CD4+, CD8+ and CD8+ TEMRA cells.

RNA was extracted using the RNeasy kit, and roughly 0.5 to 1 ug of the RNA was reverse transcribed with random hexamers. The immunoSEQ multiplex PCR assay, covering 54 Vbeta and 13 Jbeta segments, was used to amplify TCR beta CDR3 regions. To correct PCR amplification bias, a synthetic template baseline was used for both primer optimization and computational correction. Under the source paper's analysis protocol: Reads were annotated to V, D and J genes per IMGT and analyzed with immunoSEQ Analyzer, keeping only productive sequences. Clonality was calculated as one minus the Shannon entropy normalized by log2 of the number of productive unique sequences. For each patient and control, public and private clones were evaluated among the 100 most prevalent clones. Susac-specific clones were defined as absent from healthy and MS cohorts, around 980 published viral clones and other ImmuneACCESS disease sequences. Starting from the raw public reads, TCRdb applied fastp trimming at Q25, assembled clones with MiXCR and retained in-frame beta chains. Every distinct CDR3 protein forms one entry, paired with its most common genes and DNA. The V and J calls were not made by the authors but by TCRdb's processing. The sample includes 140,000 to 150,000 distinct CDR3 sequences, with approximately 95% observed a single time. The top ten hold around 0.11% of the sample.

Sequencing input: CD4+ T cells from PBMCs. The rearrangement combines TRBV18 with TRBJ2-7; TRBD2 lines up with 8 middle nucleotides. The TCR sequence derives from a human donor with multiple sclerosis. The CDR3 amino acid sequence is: CASSPRTSLNREQYF. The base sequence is TGTGCCAGCTCACCCCGGACTAGCTTAAATCGCGAGCAGTACTTC.